A selection of T cell receptor beta chains follows, all from one sample in a study of beta chain features in type 1 diabetes. Sequenced by immunoSEQ multiplex PCR; TCRdb stores in-frame clones only, minus some. Here the sample spans 600,000 to 700,000 clones, around 12% being singletons. The source material was naive CD4+ T cells from blood. Every receptor here comes from a man under 40 with type 1 diabetes. Both conserved end residues are part of each CDR3. A D gene is named only where the DNA matches it firmly. Where a row states a size, it is once, few, many or the class of an expanded clone; other rows omit it.

abundance,v_gene,j_gene,d_gene,CDR3nt,CDR3aa
few,TRBV29-1,TRBJ2-3,NA,TGCAGCGTTGATGGCAGGGTCCACTCCGCAGATACGCAGTATTTT,CSVDGRVHSADTQYF
few,TRBV5-5,TRBJ2-1,TRBD1,TGTGCCAGCAGAACCGGGACAGGGTCGTACAATGAGCAGTTCTTC,CASRTGTGSYNEQFF
NA,TRBV10-3,TRBJ2-3,TRBD1,TGTGCCATCAGTGAGGGGACAGGGAGCACAGATACGCAGTATTTT,CAISEGTGSTDTQYF
NA,TRBV27,TRBJ1-2,TRBD1,TGTGCCAGCAGCCGAAGACAGGGGTATGGCTACACCTTC,CASSRRQGYGYTF
NA,TRBV9,TRBJ1-2,TRBD1,TGTGCCAGCAGCTCCGAGGGGACAGGGATCTATGGCTACACCTTC,CASSSEGTGIYGYTF
NA,TRBV6-5,TRBJ2-1,NA,TGTGCCAGCAGTTACTCTACCGCGGGGCACAATGAGCAGTTCTTC,CASSYSTAGHNEQFF
few,TRBV10-3,TRBJ2-7,NA,TGTGCCATCAGTGCCCGGGGGGCAAAGGGGTACGAGCAGTACTTC,CAISARGAKGYEQYF
NA,TRBV7-9,TRBJ2-7,NA,TGTGCCAGCAGCCTCACACCAACCGACGAGCAGTACTTC,CASSLTPTDEQYF
few,TRBV7-6,TRBJ2-3,TRBD2,TGTGCCAGCAGCTTCCTAAGCGGGGGTGGCACAGATACGCAGTATTTT,CASSFLSGGGTDTQYF
NA,TRBV7-2,TRBJ2-6,TRBD1,TGTGCCAGCAGCCGACAGGGCTGGGCCAACGTCCTGACTTTC,CASSRQGWANVLTF
NA,TRBV7-6,TRBJ2-5,TRBD1,TGTGCCAGCAGCTTGATGGACAGGGGTCAAGAGACCCAGTACTTC,CASSLMDRGQETQYF
few,TRBV9,TRBJ1-1,NA,TGTGCCAGCAGCGTATACAGTAAGGGTGAAGCTTTCTTT,CASSVYSKGEAFF
NA,TRBV2,TRBJ2-2,NA,TGTGCCAGCACCCACAGGGGCGGGGAGACCGGGGAGCTGTTTTTT,CASTHRGGETGELFF
NA,TRBV7-9,TRBJ2-3,NA,TGTGCCAGCAGCTTAAAGGGGGGACATGGAACAGATACGCAGTATTTT,CASSLKGGHGTDTQYF
few,TRBV7-2,TRBJ1-4,NA,TGTGCCAGCAGCTTAGAGGTCGGTGAAAAACTGTTTTTT,CASSLEVGEKLFF
few,TRBV18,TRBJ2-1,NA,TGTGCCAGCTCACCGACGGGACCGCTCGACGCAATTGAGCAGTTCTTC,CASSPTGPLDAIEQFF
few,TRBV28,TRBJ1-5,NA,TGTGCCAGCGATATTGTCCGGGGGACGCCCCAGCATTTT,CASDIVRGTPQHF
few,TRBV7-9,TRBJ2-2,NA,TGTGCCAGCACCAATCCCCCGGGACACGGGGAGCTGTTTTTT,CASTNPPGHGELFF
few,TRBV29-1,TRBJ1-2,NA,TGCAGCGCCGCCCGCGGGGGGACGGGGGGCTACACCTTC,CSAARGGTGGYTF
few,TRBV9,TRBJ2-7,NA,TGTGCCAGCAGCGCTTCCCCCCAGGACCTGGTGGGCGAGCAGTACTTC,CASSASPQDLVGEQYF
NA,TRBV7-9,TRBJ1-1,TRBD1,TGTGCCAGCAGCAAACAGGGGGCGCGGACTGAAGCTTTCTTT,CASSKQGARTEAFF
NA,TRBV5-5,TRBJ2-6,NA,TGTGCCAGCAGCCTGGGGCCTATTGGGGTTAGCTCTGGGGCCAACGTCCTGACTTTC,CASSLGPIGVSSGANVLTF
few,TRBV7-3,TRBJ2-3,NA,TGTGCCAGCAGGGGGCTCCCCACAGATACGCAGTATTTT,CASRGLPTDTQYF
NA,TRBV9,TRBJ2-5,NA,TGTGCCAGCAGCGTAGGCCCTTCGTGTTGTGAAGAGACCCAGTACTTC,CASSVGPSCCEETQYF
few,TRBV18,TRBJ2-1,NA,TGTGCCAGCTCACCAGGGGCCGAGCAGTTCTTC,CASSPGAEQFF
few,TRBV6-6,TRBJ1-5,NA,TGTGCCAGCAGTTCCGCCGGGCAGGGACGACAGCCCCAGCATTTT,CASSSAGQGRQPQHF
NA,TRBV7-2,TRBJ1-6,NA,TGTGCCAGCACCTCTGGGGGCGGTCTGCCCCTCCACTTT,CASTSGGGLPLHF
few,TRBV25-1,TRBJ1-1,NA,TGTGCCAGCAGTGAATATTTTGAGAACACTGAAGCTTTCTTT,CASSEYFENTEAFF
NA,TRBV6-4,TRBJ2-3,TRBD2,TGTGCCAGCAGTGACCGGGGAGGGTCAGATACGCAGTATTTT,CASSDRGGSDTQYF
few,TRBV6-5,TRBJ2-6,NA,TGTGTTTCGGGGGTAACTGGGGCCAACGTCCTGACTTTC,CVSGVTGANVLTF
NA,TRBV7-9,TRBJ1-1,NA,TGTGCCAGCAGCCTGACCTCAGCGGCTTTCTTT,CASSLTSAAFF
few,TRBV12-5,TRBJ1-1,NA,TGTGCTAGTGGTGAACCCGGACTGAACACTGAAGCTTTCTTT,CASGEPGLNTEAFF
NA,TRBV30,TRBJ2-1,NA,TGTGCCTGGAGGGACATTCAGGACTACAATGAGCAGTTCTTC,CAWRDIQDYNEQFF
few,TRBV7-2,TRBJ1-4,TRBD1,TGTGCCAGCAATTCCGGGACAGCTGAAAAACTGTTTTTT,CASNSGTAEKLFF
few,TRBV7-9,TRBJ1-1,NA,TGTGCCAGCAGCCAATCGGGACGGCCCGAGGGCACTGAAGCTTTCTTT,CASSQSGRPEGTEAFF
NA,TRBV7-2,TRBJ2-5,NA,TGTGCCAGCAGCGCCCGGGACCGTCAAGAGACCCAGTACTTC,CASSARDRQETQYF
NA,TRBV7-8,TRBJ1-1,TRBD1,TGTGCCAGCAGCTTATTGGGACAGGGGGACACTGAAGCTTTCTTT,CASSLLGQGDTEAFF
NA,TRBV5-1,TRBJ2-3,NA,TGCGCCAGCAGCGGCGACCTAAGCACAGATACGCAGTATTTT,CASSGDLSTDTQYF
NA,TRBV29-1,TRBJ1-1,NA,TGCAGCGTTGCAGGGGACGTGCTTGAAGCTTTCTTT,CSVAGDVLEAFF
few,TRBV14,TRBJ2-3,NA,TGTGCCAGCAGCCTCGTCAGGGTCACCACAGATACGCAGTATTTT,CASSLVRVTTDTQYF
NA,TRBV6-1,TRBJ2-5,TRBD1,TGTGCCAGCTCCCGGGACAGTAAAGAGACCCAGTACTTC,CASSRDSKETQYF
NA,TRBV25-1,TRBJ2-3,NA,TGTGCCAGCAGTGAATACTCAACCGGTGATACGCAGTATTTT,CASSEYSTGDTQYF
NA,TRBV30,TRBJ1-2,NA,TGTGCCTGGAGTGAAGGGTATGATGGCTACACCTTC,CAWSEGYDGYTF
few,TRBV7-2,TRBJ1-5,TRBD1,TGTGCCAGCAGCCCCTTGGGACAGGGTCACGATCAGCCCCAGCATTTT,CASSPLGQGHDQPQHF
NA,TRBV2,TRBJ2-1,NA,TGTGCCAGCAGTGAACCCCGCCCTGAGCAGTTCTTC,CASSEPRPEQFF
NA,TRBV11-3,TRBJ2-5,TRBD1,TGTGCCAGCAGCTTCGGTCTCCCGGGACAGACGCCCTTGAAGTACTTC,CASSFGLPGQTPLKYF
NA,TRBV9,TRBJ1-3,TRBD1,TGTGCCAGCAGCCCTGGGACAGAGGGAAACACCATATATTTT,CASSPGTEGNTIYF
NA,TRBV7-2,TRBJ2-3,NA,TGTGCCAGCAGCTCCCTTGTGGATACGCAGTATTTT,CASSSLVDTQYF
few,TRBV9,TRBJ2-3,TRBD2,TGTGCCAGCAGCGTAGGGGCTAGCGGAAACACAGATACGCAGTATTTT,CASSVGASGNTDTQYF
NA,TRBV9,TRBJ1-6,NA,TGTGCCAGCAGCGTAGTGGAGGGATCACCCCTCCACTTT,CASSVVEGSPLHF
NA,TRBV7-8,TRBJ1-2,NA,TGTGCCAGCAGCCCCGATCCTAACTATGGCTACACCTTC,CASSPDPNYGYTF
few,TRBV7-3,TRBJ2-7,NA,TGTGCCAGCAGCCCCGGGGACCGCTCCTACGAGCAGTACTTC,CASSPGDRSYEQYF
NA,TRBV7-9,TRBJ1-5,NA,TGTGCCAGCAGCTTGACAGGCAATCAGCCCCAGCATTTT,CASSLTGNQPQHF
NA,TRBV5-6,TRBJ2-2,TRBD2,TGTGCCACCGGGACTAGCTCGAACACCGGGGAGCTGTTTTTT,CATGTSSNTGELFF
few,TRBV25-1,TRBJ2-1,NA,TGTGCCAGCGGGGAGTACAATGAGCAGTTCTTC,CASGEYNEQFF
few,TRBV7-2,TRBJ2-1,NA,TGTGCCAGCAGCTCCCTACTAGCCACGAGCTCCTACAATGAGCAGTTCTTC,CASSSLLATSSYNEQFF
few,TRBV5-1,TRBJ2-3,NA,TGCGCCAGCTGCCGAACTGGGGGTAGTCAAGATACGCAGTATTTT,CASCRTGGSQDTQYF
few,TRBV11-2,TRBJ2-3,NA,TGTGCCAGCAATCTAGACGGGGGAGTGGGCATAGATACGCAGTATTTT,CASNLDGGVGIDTQYF
NA,TRBV5-6,TRBJ2-3,NA,TGTGCCAGCAGCTTAGAGAATACGCAGTATTTT,CASSLENTQYF